This entry lists 23 T cell receptor beta chains sequenced from one sample in a study of T-cell reconstitution after alpha-beta-depleted transplantation in children. Preparing the TCRbeta library involved the use of unique molecular identifiers. MiXCR, run by TCRdb on the PCR reads, gives a single entry per CDR3 protein. The repertoire holds about 600,000 distinct CDR3 sequences, with about 10% as singletons. The specimen was PBMCs from the stem cell graft donor, collected from the stem cell graft. The origin of the receptors is a human donor who donated a stem cell graft to a child with acute myeloid leukemia.

The CDR3 DNA reads TGTGCCAGCAGGGGACTAGCGGGCGGCGAGCAGTACTTC. It yields the protein CASRGLAGGEQYF. The V gene is TRBV11-2, the J gene TRBJ2-7, with 12 bases fitting TRBD2. Losses at the gene ends were 6 bases for V and 6 bases for J; bases not matched to a gene: 3. CDR1 and CDR2 from the germline V gene are SGHAT and FQNNGV. The CDR3 is made up of 13 amino acids.

V usage is TRBV5-6 and J usage is TRBJ2-1; TRBD2 matches 10 bases. V was pared by 2 bases and J by 6 bases, with 8 bases of the junction left unmatched. Germline V gene data show CDR1 as SGHDT and CDR2 as YYEEEE. This CDR3 contains 16 residues. CDR3 in DNA: TGTGCCAGCAGCTTCCCGACTAGCGGGCACTTCAATGAGCAGTTCTTC. This sequence encodes CASSFPTSGHFNEQFF.

The chain is built from TRBV10-3 and TRBJ2-5, with 7 bases aligning to TRBD2. CDR1 ENHRY and CDR2 SYGVKD come from the germline V gene. V trimming: 3 bases; J trimming: 4 bases; junction bases outside the gene matches: 8. CDR3 length equals 15 residues. The CDR3 sequence is CAISDPLTGGETQYF. CDR3 bases: TGTGCCATCAGTGACCCGCTGACGGGAGGAGAGACCCAGTACTTC.

This clonotype was seen at least ten times. The genes are TRBV7-9 and TRBJ2-7; D might be TRBD1 (6 bases). CDR3 size: 14 residues. The V gene's germline CDR1 is SEHNR and CDR2 FQNEAQ (reference sequence). The V end was cut by 2 bases, the J end by 4 bases, with 12 bases between. The CDR3 protein is CASSLSGTYYEQYF. The CDR3 DNA sequence: TGTGCCAGCAGCTTATCTGGGACATATTACGAGCAGTACTTC.

The chain uses TRBV14 and TRBJ1-1, with 8 nucleotides matching TRBD1. Per the germline V gene, CDR1 is SGHDN and CDR2 is FVKESK. The CDR3 is 18 residues long. Trimming removed 1 base from V and 0 bases from J; junction bases left unmatched: 10. The CDR3 DNA is TGTGCCAGCAGCCAAGCGGGCAGGGGGCTAAGTTTGAACACTGAAGCTTTCTTT. It codes for CASSQAGRGLSLNTEAFF.

This clonotype was seen a handful of times. The J gene is TRBJ1-1, the V gene TRBV6-2 or TRBV6-3; D is undetermined. V was cut by 5 bases and J by 7 bases, with 17 bases left in between. The germline CDR1 and CDR2 sequences are MNHEY and SVGEGT. CDR3 length: 14 residues. The CDR3 is CASSVEPRVGEAFF. The DNA of the CDR3 is TGTGCCAGCAGTGTTGAGCCGAGGGTTGGTGAAGCTTTCTTT.

The V call is TRBV5-1, the J call TRBJ2-7, with 9 positions matching TRBD2. The V gene end was trimmed by 2 bases and the J gene end by 0 bases; junction bases not matched to a gene: 6. The CDR3 loop spans 16 amino acids. CDR1 is SGHRS and CDR2 is YFSETQ in the germline V gene. This CDR3 is CASSFASGTASYEQYF. CDR3 DNA sequence: TGCGCCAGCAGCTTCGCTAGCGGGACAGCCTCCTACGAGCAGTACTTC.

This clonotype showed up many times. This chain uses TRBV29-1 with TRBJ2-1; TRBD2 matches at 7 bases. Germline CDR1 reads SQVTM; CDR2 reads ANQGSEA. The CDR3 consists of 12 residues. Trimming at V came to 4 bases and at J to 8 bases, leaving 5 bases not matched to a gene. The CDR3 protein is CSVVSGGHEQFF. The DNA of the CDR3 is TGCAGCGTTGTATCGGGGGGTCATGAGCAGTTCTTC.

This clonotype was recorded a few times. The genes are TRBV20-1 and TRBJ2-7; 9 bases align to TRBD1. Germline trimming cut 1 base from V and 0 bases from J; bases unmatched to any gene: 4. Germline V gene lookup returns CDR1 DFQATT and CDR2 SNEGSKA (reference sequence). This CDR3 contains 15 residues. The CDR3 nucleotides are TGCAGTGCTAGAGTCACAGGGGGCACCTCCTACGAGCAGTACTTC. The encoded protein is CSARVTGGTSYEQYF.

This chain links TRBV20-1 with TRBJ1-3, with D possibly matching TRBD1 (5 bases). Germline V gene sequence: CDR1 DFQATT, CDR2 SNEGSKA (reference sequence). The CDR3 sequence is 13 residues long. V was shortened by 3 bases and J by 3 bases, with 9 bases between the two germline ends. CDR3 coding DNA: TGCAGTGCTAGGCCCGACAGTGGAAACACCATATATTTT. This gives the protein CSARPDSGNTIYF.

This clonotype was observed many times. The V gene is TRBV24-1, the J gene TRBJ2-2, with 8 positions matching TRBD1. CDR3 length: 15 amino acids. V lost 4 bases to trimming and J lost 0 bases; unmatched junction nucleotides: 0. Germline-derived CDR1 and CDR2 are KGHDR and SFDVKD. CDR3 region: CATSEGQANTGELFF. DNA for the CDR3: TGTGCCACCAGTGAGGGACAGGCGAACACCGGGGAGCTGTTTTTT.

The table lists this clonotype with a few counts. The chain carries TRBV7-3 and TRBJ2-3, with no clear D. Trimming pared 4 bases from V and 6 bases from J, leaving 14 bases between. The CDR3 totals 14 residues. CDR1 SGHTA and CDR2 FQGTGA come from the germline V gene. The CDR3, as DNA: TGTGCCAGCAGCTCTCCCCTCATTAGCGATACGCAGTATTTT. Protein: CASSSPLISDTQYF.

This clonotype was observed a few times. V is TRBV5-5 and J is TRBJ1-1; TRBD1 is a possible D gene (5 bases). The CDR3 consists of 14 residues. V was cut by 10 bases and J by 4 bases, with 20 bases left in between. Germline V gene lookup returns CDR1 SGHKS and CDR2 YYEKEE (reference sequence). Here the CDR3 reads CALLRTRGGTEAFF. The CDR3 DNA sequence: TGTGCCCTTCTTCGTACTCGGGGGGGCACTGAAGCTTTCTTT.

This clonotype was counted a few times. The chain combines TRBV10-3 with TRBJ2-7; the D call may be TRBD1 or TRBD2 (5 bases each). Between the trimmed V and J ends, which lost 6 bases and 3 bases, there was a span of 12 bases. CDR3 length: 13 amino acids. In germline, CDR1 is ENHRY, CDR2 SYGVKD. The CDR3 here is CAIRGDSLYEQYF. The CDR3 DNA reads TGTGCCATCAGGGGAGACAGTCTCTACGAGCAGTACTTC.

This clonotype turned up a few times. The chain uses TRBV29-1 and TRBJ2-2; unclear D gene. Trimming stripped 4 bases from V and 0 bases from J, with 3 bases between. Germline CDR1 SQVTM, CDR2 ANQGSEA. The CDR3 runs 12 residues. The DNA for the CDR3 is TGCAGCGTTGCCCCGAACACCGGGGAGCTGTTTTTT. Amino acids: CSVAPNTGELFF.

This sequence joins TRBV12-3 or TRBV12-4 and TRBJ2-7; D perhaps matches TRBD2 (5 bases). Trimming left V 1 base short and J 9 bases short, with 16 bases between. This CDR3 region has 14 residues. This CDR3 reads CASSLGLPMGVQYF. The CDR3 DNA is TGTGCCAGCAGTTTAGGCCTCCCGATGGGAGTGCAGTACTTC.

The sample holds a few counts of this clonotype. This chain connects TRBV20-1 to TRBJ2-3, with 7 bases fitting TRBD2. V was clipped by 6 bases and J by 7 bases; unmatched bases: 4. Germline V gives CDR1 DFQATT, CDR2 SNEGSKA (reference sequence). This CDR3 comprises 11 residues. The CDR3 DNA follows: TGCAGTGCGAGACTAGCAAATACGCAGTATTTT. This sequence encodes CSARLANTQYF.

This clonotype was picked up many times. The rearrangement links TRBV10-3 to TRBJ2-3; TRBD2 matches at 7 bases. The length of the CDR3 is 16 residues. V dropped 0 bases and J dropped 0; count of bases not matched to a gene: 3. Germline CDR1 is ENHRY and CDR2 is SYGVKD. The DNA for the CDR3 is TGTGCCATCAGTGAGTCCCCGGGACTAAGCACAGATACGCAGTATTTT. Its translation: CAISESPGLSTDTQYF.

This clonotype was found a few times. The chain employs TRBV7-3 and TRBJ2-1; D may be TRBD1 or TRBD2 (5 bases each). The germline V and J ends were trimmed by 2 bases and 8 bases, with 22 bases remaining between them. The CDR3 sequence is 17 residues long. Germline V CDR1 and CDR2: SGHTA, FQGTGA. The DNA for the CDR3 is TGTGCCAGCAGCTTACGTGGGGCCGGACTGGCCGGCGATGAGCAGTTCTTC. Translating it yields CASSLRGAGLAGDEQFF.

This clonotype occurred many times. The V and J genes are TRBV9 and TRBJ2-6; D possibly matches TRBD1 or TRBD2 (6 bases each). Germline values: CDR1 SGDLS, CDR2 YYNGEE. The ends were cut back, 0 bases at V and 0 bases at J, with 16 bases in the middle. CDR3 length: 19 residues. CDR3 DNA: TGTGCCAGCAGCGTAGGAGTGGAGGGGGTGACCTCTGGGGCCAACGTCCTGACTTTC. Protein: CASSVGVEGVTSGANVLTF.

The V call is TRBV27, the J call TRBJ2-2; no reliable D call. This CDR3 has 15 amino acids. Germline V lookup: CDR1 MNHEY, CDR2 SMNVEV (reference sequence). Trimming removed 5 bases at V and 9 bases at J, with 19 bases between. CDR3 bases: TGTGCCAGCAGTCCTCTCCCCACGAACATGAGGGAGCTGTTTTTT. This sequence encodes CASSPLPTNMRELFF.

The V call is TRBV6-5, the J call TRBJ1-2; no clear D gene. The CDR3 length is 15 residues. V shed 0 bases and J shed 2 bases, with 10 bases lying between them. Germline loops: CDR1 MNHEY, CDR2 SVGAGI. The CDR3 is CASSYSRTGNYGYTF. The CDR3 DNA reads as TGTGCCAGCAGTTACTCTCGGACGGGAAACTATGGCTACACCTTC.

Worth noting for this clonotype: A read error may explain this, as a much larger clone is one base away. The J gene is TRBJ1-2, the V gene TRBV7-3; TRBD1 matches at 8 bases. The germline gives CDR1 SGHTA, CDR2 FQGTGA. The CDR3 has 13 residues. This CDR3 is CANSLGQAIDYTF. CDR3 DNA sequence: TGTGCCAACAGCCTGGGACAGGCTATCGACTACACCTTC.